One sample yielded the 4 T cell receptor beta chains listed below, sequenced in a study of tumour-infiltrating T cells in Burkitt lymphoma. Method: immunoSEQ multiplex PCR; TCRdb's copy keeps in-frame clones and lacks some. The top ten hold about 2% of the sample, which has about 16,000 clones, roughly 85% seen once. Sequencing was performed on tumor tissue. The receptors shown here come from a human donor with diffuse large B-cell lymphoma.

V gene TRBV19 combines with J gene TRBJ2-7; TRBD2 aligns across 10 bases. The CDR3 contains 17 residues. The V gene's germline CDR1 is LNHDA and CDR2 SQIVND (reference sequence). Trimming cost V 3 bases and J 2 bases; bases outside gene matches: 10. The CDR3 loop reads CASSIDLAGATPYEQYF. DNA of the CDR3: TGTGCCAGTAGTATCGATCTAGCGGGAGCCACCCCCTACGAGCAGTACTTC.

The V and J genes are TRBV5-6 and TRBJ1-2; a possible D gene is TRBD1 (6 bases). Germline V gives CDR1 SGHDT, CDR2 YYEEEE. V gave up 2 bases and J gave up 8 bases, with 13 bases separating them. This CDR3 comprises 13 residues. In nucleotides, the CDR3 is TGTGCCAGCAGCTTCGGGGGGCTAGGCGGCTACACCTTC. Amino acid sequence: CASSFGGLGGYTF.

The CDR3 DNA sequence: TGCGCCAGCAGCCAAGATGGGACTAGTAAAGAGACCCAGTACTTC. It specifies CASSQDGTSKETQYF. V is TRBV4-3 and J is TRBJ2-5; 8 bases are a match to TRBD2. This CDR3 region has 15 residues. Germline V gene data show CDR1 as LGHNA and CDR2 as YSLEER. V lost 0 bases to trimming and J lost 3 bases; unmatched junction nucleotides: 3.

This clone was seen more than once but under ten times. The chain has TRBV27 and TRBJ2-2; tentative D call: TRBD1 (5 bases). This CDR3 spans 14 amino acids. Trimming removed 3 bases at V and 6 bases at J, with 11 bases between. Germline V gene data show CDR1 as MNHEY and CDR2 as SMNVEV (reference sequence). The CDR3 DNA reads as TGTGCCAGCAGTTTGGCAGGGTTGGCCGGGGAGCTGTTTTTT. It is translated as CASSLAGLAGELFF.